This T cell receptor (beta chain) was recovered during a study of blood T cells in healthy people across ages. Germline V CDR1 and CDR2: KGHSH, LQKENI. Trimming removed 5 bases at V and 0 bases at J, with 13 bases between. The CDR3 covers 16 residues. This clonotype was seen only a few times. PCR was performed a second time for roughly 7 to 12 cycles using a sample-barcoded 5' primer and a J-beta primer mix. One entry per CDR3 protein, called by TCRdb with MiXCR from the 5' RACE reads. The sample has 600,000 to 900,000 distinct CDR3 sequences, roughly 25% seen once. The sample was also reused in another study, on T cells of mothers and their children.

The receptor was isolated from a boy aged 10-17 years in good health. The rearrangement links TRBV18 to TRBJ1-4, with D possibly TRBD1 on 5 matching bases. Sequencing used blood. This chain's CDR3 is CASSATRGATNEKLFF. The CDR3 DNA sequence: TGTGCCAGCTCAGCGACTAGGGGTGCAACTAATGAAAAACTGTTTTTT.